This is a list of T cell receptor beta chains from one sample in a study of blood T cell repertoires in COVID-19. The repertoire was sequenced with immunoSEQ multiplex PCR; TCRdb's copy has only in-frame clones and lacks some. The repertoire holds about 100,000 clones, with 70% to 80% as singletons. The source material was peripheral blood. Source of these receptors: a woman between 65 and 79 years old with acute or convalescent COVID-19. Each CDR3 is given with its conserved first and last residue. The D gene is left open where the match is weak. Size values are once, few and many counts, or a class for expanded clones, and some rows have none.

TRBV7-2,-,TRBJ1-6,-,CASSLEAGRRASPLHF
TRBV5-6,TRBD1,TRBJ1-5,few,CASSLLGTVQPQHF
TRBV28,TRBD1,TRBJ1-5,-,CASKVTGGDEQPQHF
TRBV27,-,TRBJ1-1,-,CASSLRGAINTEAFF
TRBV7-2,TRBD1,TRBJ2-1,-,CASSLDRGSYNEQFF
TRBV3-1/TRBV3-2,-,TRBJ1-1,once,CASRAPAAQEAEAFF
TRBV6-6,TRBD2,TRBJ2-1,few,CASTQGLAGGDEQFF
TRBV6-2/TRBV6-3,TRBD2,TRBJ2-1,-,CASSGRGTSGVGEQFF
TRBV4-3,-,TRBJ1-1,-,CASSQDLNTEAFF
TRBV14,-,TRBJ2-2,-,CASSQDSYNTGELFF
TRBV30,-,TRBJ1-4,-,CAWSLGALDEKLFF
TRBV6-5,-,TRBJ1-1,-,CASSSAGSGAFF
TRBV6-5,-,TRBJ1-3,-,CASSRFAGNTIYF
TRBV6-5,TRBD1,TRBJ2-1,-,CASRRGPIEQFF
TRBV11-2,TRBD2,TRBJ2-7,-,CASSPERGESYEQYF
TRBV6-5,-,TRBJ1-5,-,CASTPRDQPQHF
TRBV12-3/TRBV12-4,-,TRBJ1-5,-,CASSFFQGPQHF
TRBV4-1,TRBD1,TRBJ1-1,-,CASSQEPWDRESTEAFF
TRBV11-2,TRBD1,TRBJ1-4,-,CASTGQGGSEKLFF
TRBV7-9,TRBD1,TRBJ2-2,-,CASSLGQGAYTGELFF
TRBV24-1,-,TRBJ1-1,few,CATRDWTGEAFF
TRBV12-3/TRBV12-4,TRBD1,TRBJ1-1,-,CASRGQGYTEAFF
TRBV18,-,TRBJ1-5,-,CASSPPLGSNQPQHF
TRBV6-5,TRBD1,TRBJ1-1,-,CASSWTGDTEAFF
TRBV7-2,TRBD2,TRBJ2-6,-,CASSSVGSGGFSGANVLTF
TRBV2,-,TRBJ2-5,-,CASTSGAGQETQYF
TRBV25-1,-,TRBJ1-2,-,CASSDAPGGGHGYTF
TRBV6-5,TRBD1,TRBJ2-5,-,CASSPGTVVQETQYF
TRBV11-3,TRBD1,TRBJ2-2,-,CASGNRGTGELFF
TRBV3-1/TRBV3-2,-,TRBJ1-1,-,CASSQGALNTEAFF
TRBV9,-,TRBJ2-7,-,CASSVDVVHSYEQYF
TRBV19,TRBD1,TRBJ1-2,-,CASGGQGADYGYTF
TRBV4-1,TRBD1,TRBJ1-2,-,CASSQSLSGTGIHYGYTF